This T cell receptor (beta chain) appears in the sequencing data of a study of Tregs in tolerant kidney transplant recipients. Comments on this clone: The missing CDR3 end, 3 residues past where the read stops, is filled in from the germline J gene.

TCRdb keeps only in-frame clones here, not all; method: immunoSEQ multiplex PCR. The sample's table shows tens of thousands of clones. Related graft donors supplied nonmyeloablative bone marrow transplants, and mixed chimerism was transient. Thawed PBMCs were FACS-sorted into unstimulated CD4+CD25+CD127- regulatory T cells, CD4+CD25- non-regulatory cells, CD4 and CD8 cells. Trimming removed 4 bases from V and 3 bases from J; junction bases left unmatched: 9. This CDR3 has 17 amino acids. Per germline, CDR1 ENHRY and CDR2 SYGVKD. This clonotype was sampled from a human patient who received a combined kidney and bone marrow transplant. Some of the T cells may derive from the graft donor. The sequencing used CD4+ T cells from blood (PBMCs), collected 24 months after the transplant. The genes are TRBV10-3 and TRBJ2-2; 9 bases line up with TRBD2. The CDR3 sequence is CAISGVAGGPDTGELFF. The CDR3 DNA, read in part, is TGTGCCATCAGTGGGGTGGCGGGAGGGCCGGACACCGGGGAG.